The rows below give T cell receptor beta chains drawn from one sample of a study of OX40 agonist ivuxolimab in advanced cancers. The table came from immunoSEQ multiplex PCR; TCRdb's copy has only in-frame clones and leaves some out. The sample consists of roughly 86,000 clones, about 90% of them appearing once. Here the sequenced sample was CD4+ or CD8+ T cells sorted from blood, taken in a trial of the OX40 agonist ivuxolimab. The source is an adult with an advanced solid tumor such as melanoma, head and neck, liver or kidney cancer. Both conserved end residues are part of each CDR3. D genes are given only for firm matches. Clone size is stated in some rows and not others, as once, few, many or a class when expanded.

CDR3nt: TGTGCCAGCAGTCCTGGGCTAGCGACAGAGACCCAGTACTTC; CDR3aa: CASSPGLATETQYF; d_gene: -; j_gene: TRBJ2-5; v_gene: TRBV7-9; abundance: -
CDR3nt: TGTGCCAGCTCACCATCGTCGACAGGGACCTACGAGCAGTACTTC; CDR3aa: CASSPSSTGTYEQYF; d_gene: TRBD1; j_gene: TRBJ2-7; v_gene: TRBV18; abundance: once
CDR3nt: TGTGCCAGCAGTGCCCTAGCTACAGAGACCCAGTACTTC; CDR3aa: CASSALATETQYF; d_gene: -; j_gene: TRBJ2-5; v_gene: TRBV6-5; abundance: -
CDR3nt: TGTGCCAGCAGGGAGAACACTGAAGCTTTCTTT; CDR3aa: CASRENTEAFF; d_gene: -; j_gene: TRBJ1-1; v_gene: TRBV27; abundance: -
CDR3nt: TGCGCCAGCAGTGAGTTCTGGACTAGCGGGAGGTCAGATACGCAGTATTTT; CDR3aa: CASSEFWTSGRSDTQYF; d_gene: TRBD2; j_gene: TRBJ2-3; v_gene: TRBV10-2; abundance: -
CDR3nt: TGCAGCGCTAACGGGGGGAGCACTGAAGCTTTCTTT; CDR3aa: CSANGGSTEAFF; d_gene: -; j_gene: TRBJ1-1; v_gene: TRBV29-1; abundance: -
CDR3nt: TGTGCCAGCAGTCGCACTCAAACAGGGACAGTTAGGGGCTACACCTTC; CDR3aa: CASSRTQTGTVRGYTF; d_gene: TRBD1; j_gene: TRBJ1-2; v_gene: TRBV28; abundance: -
CDR3nt: TGCGCCAGCAGCTTGGGACAGGGTGAGACAGATACGCAGTATTTT; CDR3aa: CASSLGQGETDTQYF; d_gene: TRBD1; j_gene: TRBJ2-3; v_gene: TRBV5-1; abundance: once
CDR3nt: TGTGCCAGCAGCGAGGACGTCGGGACTAGCGGCCGACCTTTCAAGCAGTACTTC; CDR3aa: CASSEDVGTSGRPFKQYF; d_gene: TRBD2; j_gene: TRBJ2-7; v_gene: TRBV7-6; abundance: -
CDR3nt: TGTGCCAGCAGAGTCGGGGAGCTGTTTTTT; CDR3aa: CASRVGELFF; d_gene: -; j_gene: TRBJ2-2; v_gene: TRBV7-9; abundance: -
CDR3nt: TGTGCCAGCTATGAGGACCCCTACGAGCAGTACTTC; CDR3aa: CASYEDPYEQYF; d_gene: -; j_gene: TRBJ2-7; v_gene: TRBV27; abundance: -
CDR3nt: TGTGCCTGGAGTGTATCTTCACAGCATGGAAACACCATATATTTT; CDR3aa: CAWSVSSQHGNTIYF; d_gene: -; j_gene: TRBJ1-3; v_gene: TRBV30; abundance: -
CDR3nt: TGTGCCTGGAGTAACCCTCTCGTTGGGCCCTACAATGAGCAGTTCTTC; CDR3aa: CAWSNPLVGPYNEQFF; d_gene: -; j_gene: TRBJ2-1; v_gene: TRBV30; abundance: -